A single TCR beta chain is shown here with its context. This clone's antigen is unknown. Within one base of it there is no much larger clone, and no base qualities were kept. The collaborating institutions used their own protocols to collect whole blood in K2EDTA tubes. For TCRbeta analysis, collaborators shipped samples in one of three forms: frozen whole blood, isolated PBMCs, or DNA extracted from either of those sample types. The data were obtained in a study of blood T cell repertoires in COVID-19 (dated by TCRdb to about 2020). For the wider study: Collaborator samples came from the United States, Italy and Spain and covered acute and convalescent phases of COVID-19. The prospective study material was composed of cDNA or gDNA derived from T cells, B-cell-depleted T cells, or PBMCs. Deeply sampled blood TCRbeta repertoires from subjects exposed to, actively infected with, or recovered from COVID-19 were included in the dataset. The repertoires were made available in a free public database intended to serve as a resource for research on the immune response to SARS-CoV-2. Samples were obtained from the ongoing ImmuneRACE study (first 160 participants) and from some 1,200 subjects provided by 6 global collaborators. A de-identified subject ID, COVID-19 status, age in years and sex were almost always included in the sample metadata. Where available, HLA class I and class II types were taken from metadata supplied by the sample provider and were not determined by assay-based typing. The paper's findings and limits, for the study overall: Clinical and demographic metadata were provided uncurated, with the amount varying by source and participant.

CDR1 and CDR2 were assigned from the germline V gene as SGHNT and YENEEA. Unmatched junction bases come to 6, with V trimmed by 5 bases and J by 0 bases. There are 16 amino acids in the CDR3, from cysteine to phenylalanine inclusive. CDR3 DNA is the only sequence kept; it has 48 bases, read in frame from the first base. TCRbeta CDR3 regions were amplified from genomic DNA by means of the immunoSEQ Assay, a bias-controlled multiplex PCR. The original pipeline was this. The number of nucleated cells in each sample was estimated from the amplification of reference gene primers within the assay. To quantify the absolute abundance of each unique TCRbeta CDR3 rearrangement, sequence reads were collapsed and filtered. Productive Simpson clonality was computed per sample as the square root of Simpson's diversity index over productive rearrangements. The immuneACCESS repertoire file appears here via TCRdb, limited to in-frame rearrangements. These files lack a portion of the clones; in checked studies, under half of the deficit traces to unresolved V genes, and the cause of the others is not known. V, J and clone size derive from that table, while D and trimming were established from the DNA sequence. Counted in this sample were over 35,000 clones; roughly nine tenths of them appeared once. The ten largest clones represent 15% to 17% of the sample.

The chain was built from TRBV11-3 and TRBJ1-3; 8 bases in between match TRBD1. The sequencing input was peripheral blood. This clonotype was sampled from a woman younger than 45 in a cohort sampled during active COVID-19. The DNA sequence is as follows: TGTGCCAGCAGCGCCGGGACAGGACACTCTGGAAACACCATATATTTT. Translation gives CASSAGTGHSGNTIYF. Joined to the reference TRBV11-3 and TRBJ1-3 proteins, this CDR3 gives the full variable domain: EAGVVQSPRYKIIEKKQPVAFWCNPISGHNTLYWYLQNLGQGPELLIRYENEEAVDDSQLPKDRFSAERLKGVDSTLKIQPAELGDSAVYLCASSAGTGHSGNTIYFGEGSWLTVV.